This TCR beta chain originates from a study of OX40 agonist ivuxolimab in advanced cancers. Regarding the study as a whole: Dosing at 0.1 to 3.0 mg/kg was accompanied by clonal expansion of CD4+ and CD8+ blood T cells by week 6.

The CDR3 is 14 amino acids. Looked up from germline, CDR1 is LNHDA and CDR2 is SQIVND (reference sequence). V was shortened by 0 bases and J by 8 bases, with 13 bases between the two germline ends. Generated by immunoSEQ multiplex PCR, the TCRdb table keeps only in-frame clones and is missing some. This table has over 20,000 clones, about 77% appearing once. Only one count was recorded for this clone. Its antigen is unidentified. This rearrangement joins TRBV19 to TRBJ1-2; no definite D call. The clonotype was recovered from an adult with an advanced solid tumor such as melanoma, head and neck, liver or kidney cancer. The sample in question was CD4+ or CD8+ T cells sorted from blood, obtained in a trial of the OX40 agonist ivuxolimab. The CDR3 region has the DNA TGTGCCAGTAGTATAGATCTGCAGGCGATCGGCTACACCTTC. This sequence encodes CASSIDLQAIGYTF.